The clone carrying this T cell receptor (beta chain) was observed at least ten times. What it recognizes is unknown. Combining iRepertoire HTBI primers with Arm-PCR of CDR3 regions, the authors built TCR beta libraries. MiXCR, run by TCRdb on the multiplex PCR reads, gives a single entry per CDR3 protein. The sample gives about 320,000 distinct CDR3 sequences, about a sixth of which show up once; about 36% is in the top ten. Trimming at V came to 8 bases and at J to 4 bases, leaving 6 bases not matched to a gene. This CDR3 has 14 amino acids. Time point described: newly diagnosed GD, antithyroid drugs for less than 3 months. PBMC RNA was the source of the TCR library. The entry originates in a study of regulatory T cells in long-lasting Graves disease. Study background: Antithyroid drugs had been taken under 3 months by newly diagnosed Graves' patients.

Notes on the study in general: When disease was persistent, TRBV28, TRBJ1-2 and TRBJ2-5 were the favored segments.

The sequencing here drew on peripheral blood mononuclear cells (PBMCs), taken at new diagnosis, from a patient treated with antithyroid drugs. The chain links TRBV12-3 or TRBV12-4 to TRBJ1-2; 11 nucleotides agree with TRBD1. This TCR was recovered from a female donor with Graves disease. CDR3 protein: CASSGQGVVYGYTF. DNA for the CDR3: TGTGCCAGCTCGGGACAGGGGGTTGTCTATGGCTACACCTTC.